This note documents a single TCR beta chain sequence. Its antigen is not known. CD45RO-CCR7+CD27+CD95- cells counted as naive CD8+ T cells. The data were taken from a study of CXCR3-negative and CXCR3-positive naive CD8 T cells. It was by 5' RACE with UMI labels that the TRB cDNA libraries were prepared. TCRdb reanalyzed the 5' RACE reads and collapses them to one entry per CDR3 protein, without DNA. The specimen's table records about 120,000 distinct CDR3 sequences. Germline lookup yields CDR1 PRHDT and CDR2 FYEKMQ (reference sequence). The CDR3 length is 15 residues. Notes on the study in general: Both naive subsets carried similar amounts of surface CD5, so TCR strength was inferred from TRB CDR3 properties. More hydrophobic TRB CDR3s occurred in CXCR3-positive than in CXCR3-negative naive cells.

The sequence was collected from a human donor in good health. Some clones in this sample may be carry-over from other donors' samples. Input material: naive CXCR3+ CD8+ T cells from blood. The subset was: CD45RO-CCR7+CD27+CD95- naive CD8+ T cells expressing CXCR3 (TNR3+). The V and J genes are TRBV13 and TRBJ2-1; the TCRdb call, TRBD1, lacks DNA for checking. The CDR3 is CASSLPGGVTIEQFF.